The 5 T cell receptor beta chains below come from one sample, sequenced in a study of T cell repertoires in cytomegalovirus infection. Each CDR3 protein is one row after TCRdb ran MiXCR on the reads. In the table there are about 740,000 distinct CDR3 sequences, under 40% of which are singletons. Sequenced sample: PBMCs. The source of these receptors is a human donor in good health (CMV status not recorded). Some clones in this sample may be carry-over from other donors' samples.

The genes are TRBV11-2 and TRBJ2-7; D may be TRBD1 (5 bases). Germline loops: CDR1 SGHAT, CDR2 FQNNGV. V lost 5 bases, J lost 2 bases, and 10 bases lay in between. This CDR3 contains 13 residues. CDR3 loop: CASSQRQTYEQYF. In nucleotides, the CDR3 is TGTGCCAGCAGCCAGCGACAGACCTACGAGCAGTACTTC.

This CDR3 is CATSEWPTSGRSYNEQFF. The CDR3 nucleotides read TGTGCCACCAGTGAGTGGCCTACTAGCGGGAGAAGTTACAATGAGCAGTTCTTC. V gene TRBV24-1 combines with J gene TRBJ2-1, with 11 nucleotides matching TRBD2. Germline CDR1 reads KGHDR; CDR2 reads SFDVKD. V gave up 4 bases and J gave up 4 bases; unmatched junction bases: 11. The CDR3 loop spans 18 amino acids.

The rearrangement uses TRBV11-1 and TRBJ2-7; D ambiguous. Germline-derived CDR1 and CDR2 are SGHAT and FQDESV (reference sequence). The CDR3 loop spans 15 amino acids. V shed 0 bases and J shed 0 bases, with 9 bases lying between them. CDR3 sequence: CASSLAVESSYEQYF. For the CDR3, the DNA is TGTGCCAGCAGCTTAGCAGTGGAGAGCTCCTACGAGCAGTACTTC.

This clonotype was counted between two and nine times. The J gene is TRBJ2-5, the V gene TRBV30; D is unresolved. Per the germline V gene, CDR1 is GTSNPN and CDR2 is SVGIG (reference sequence). Trimming pared 0 bases from V and 1 base from J, leaving 6 bases between. The CDR3 contains 13 residues. For the CDR3, the DNA is TGTGCCTGGAGTGTCCACCTCCAAGAGACCCAGTACTTC. This translates into CAWSVHLQETQYF.

The CDR3 sequence: CAISAGVQPNYGYTF. DNA of the CDR3: TGTGCCATCAGTGCAGGGGTTCAGCCTAACTATGGCTACACCTTC. The chain recombines TRBV10-3 with TRBJ1-2; tentative D call: TRBD1 (6 bases). Germline V gene lookup returns CDR1 ENHRY and CDR2 SYGVKD. V was clipped by 4 bases and J by 0 bases, with 12 bases between them. The CDR3 sequence is 15 residues long.